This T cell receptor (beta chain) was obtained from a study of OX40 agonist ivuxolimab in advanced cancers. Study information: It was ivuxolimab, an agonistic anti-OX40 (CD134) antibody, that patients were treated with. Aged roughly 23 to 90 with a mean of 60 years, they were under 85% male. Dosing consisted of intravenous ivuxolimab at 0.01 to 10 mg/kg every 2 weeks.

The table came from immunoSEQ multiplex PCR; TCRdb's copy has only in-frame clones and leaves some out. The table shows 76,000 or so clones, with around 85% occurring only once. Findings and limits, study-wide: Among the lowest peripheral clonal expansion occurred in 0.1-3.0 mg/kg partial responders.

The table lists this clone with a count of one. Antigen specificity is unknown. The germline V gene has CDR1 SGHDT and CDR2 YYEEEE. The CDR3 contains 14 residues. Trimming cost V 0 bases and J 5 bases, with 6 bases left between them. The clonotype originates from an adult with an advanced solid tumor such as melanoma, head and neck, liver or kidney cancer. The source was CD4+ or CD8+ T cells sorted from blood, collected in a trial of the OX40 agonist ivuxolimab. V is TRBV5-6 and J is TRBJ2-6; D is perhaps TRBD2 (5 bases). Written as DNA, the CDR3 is TGTGCCAGCAGCTTGGCGGGATGGGCCAACGTCCTGACTTTC. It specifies CASSLAGWANVLTF.